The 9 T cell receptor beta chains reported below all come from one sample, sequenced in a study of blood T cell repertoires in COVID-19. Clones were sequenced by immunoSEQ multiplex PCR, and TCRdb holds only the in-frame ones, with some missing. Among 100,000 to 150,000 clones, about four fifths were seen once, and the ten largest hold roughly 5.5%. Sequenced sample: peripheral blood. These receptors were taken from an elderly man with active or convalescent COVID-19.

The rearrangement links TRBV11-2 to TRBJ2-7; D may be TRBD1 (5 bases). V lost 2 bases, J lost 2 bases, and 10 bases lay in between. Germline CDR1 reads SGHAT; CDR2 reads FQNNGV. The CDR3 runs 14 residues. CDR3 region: CASSLTPGPYEQYF. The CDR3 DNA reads TGTGCCAGCAGCTTAACCCCAGGGCCCTACGAGCAGTACTTC.

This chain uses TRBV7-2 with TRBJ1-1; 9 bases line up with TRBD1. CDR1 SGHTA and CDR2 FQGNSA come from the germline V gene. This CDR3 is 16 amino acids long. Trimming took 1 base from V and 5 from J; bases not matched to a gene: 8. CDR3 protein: CASSLDPGTGYTEAFF. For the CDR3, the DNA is TGTGCCAGCAGCTTAGATCCCGGGACAGGGTATACTGAAGCTTTCTTT.

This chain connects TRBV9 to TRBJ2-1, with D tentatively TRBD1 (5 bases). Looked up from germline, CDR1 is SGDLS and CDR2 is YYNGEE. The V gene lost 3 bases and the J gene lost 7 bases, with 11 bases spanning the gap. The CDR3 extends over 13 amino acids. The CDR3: CASSEGNGNEQFF. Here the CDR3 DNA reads TGTGCCAGCAGCGAGGGGAATGGGAATGAGCAGTTCTTC.

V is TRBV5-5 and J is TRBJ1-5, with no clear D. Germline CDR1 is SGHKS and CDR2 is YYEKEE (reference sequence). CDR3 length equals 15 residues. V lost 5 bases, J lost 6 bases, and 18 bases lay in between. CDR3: CASSRDERQSQPQHF. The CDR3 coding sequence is TGTGCCAGCAGTAGAGACGAGCGCCAAAGTCAGCCCCAGCATTTT.

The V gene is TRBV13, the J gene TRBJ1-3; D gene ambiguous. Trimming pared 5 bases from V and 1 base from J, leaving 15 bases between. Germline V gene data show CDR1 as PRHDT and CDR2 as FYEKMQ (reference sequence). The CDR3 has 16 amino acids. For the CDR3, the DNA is TGTGCCAGCAGCCTCGGGAACCCGGCTTCTGGAAACACCATATATTTT. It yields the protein CASSLGNPASGNTIYF.

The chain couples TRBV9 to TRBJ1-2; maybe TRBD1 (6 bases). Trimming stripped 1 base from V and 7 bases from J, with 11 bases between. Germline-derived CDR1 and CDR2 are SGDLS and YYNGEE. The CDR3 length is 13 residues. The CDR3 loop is CASSVRGGFGYTF. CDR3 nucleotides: TGTGCCAGCAGCGTACGGGGGGGCTTTGGCTACACCTTC.

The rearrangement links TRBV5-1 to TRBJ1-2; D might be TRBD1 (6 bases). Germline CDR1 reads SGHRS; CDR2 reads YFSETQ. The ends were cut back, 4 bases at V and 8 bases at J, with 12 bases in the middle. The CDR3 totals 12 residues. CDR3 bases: TGCGCCAGCAGCCAACACAGGGAGGGCTACACCTTC. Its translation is CASSQHREGYTF. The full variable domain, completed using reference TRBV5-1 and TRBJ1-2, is KAGVTQTPRYLIKTRGQQVTLSCSPISGHRSVSWYQQTPGQGLQFLFEYFSETQRNKGNFPGRFSGRQFSNSRSEMNVSTLELGDSALYLCASSQHREGYTFGSGTRLTVV.

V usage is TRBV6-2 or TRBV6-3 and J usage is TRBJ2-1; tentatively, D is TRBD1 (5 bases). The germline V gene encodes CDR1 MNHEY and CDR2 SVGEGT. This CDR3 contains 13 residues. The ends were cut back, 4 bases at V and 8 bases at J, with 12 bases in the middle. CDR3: CASSSNLGDEQFF. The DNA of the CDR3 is TGTGCCAGCAGTTCGAACTTAGGGGATGAGCAGTTCTTC.

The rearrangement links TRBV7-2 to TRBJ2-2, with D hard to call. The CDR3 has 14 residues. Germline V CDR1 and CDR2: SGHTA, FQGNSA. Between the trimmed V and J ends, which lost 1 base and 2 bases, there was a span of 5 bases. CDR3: CASSLGLNTGELFF. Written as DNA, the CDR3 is TGTGCCAGCAGCTTAGGTCTCAACACCGGGGAGCTGTTTTTT. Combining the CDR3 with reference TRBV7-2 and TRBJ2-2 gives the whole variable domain GAGVSQSPSNKVTEKGKDVELRCDPISGHTALYWYRQSLGQGLEFLIYFQGNSAPDKSGLPSDRFSAERTGGSVSTLTIQRTQQEDSAVYLCASSLGLNTGELFFGEGSRLTVL.